This record concerns one T cell receptor beta chain sequence. Antigen: not known. This sample was included in a study of shared clonotypes between healthy human individuals. The overall study: Donors had three CD4 naive, three CD4 memory, two CD8 naive and one CD8 memory plate apiece. Whole-study results and caveats: Sharing across a few donors was seen in roughly 5% of naive CD4 clonotypes.

Replicate sorted-subset PCRs were loaded with 150 to 250 ng DNA, 30,000 to 35,000 T cell genomes. Data came from immunoSEQ multiplex PCR; TCRdb stores just in-frame clones and leaves some out. The table records fewer than 400,000 clones, under 80% of them present only once. Those who donated, Caucasian adults without exception, all lived in Nashville, Tennessee. This TCR derives from a man younger than 45 in good health. Material: memory CD4+ T cells sorted from blood. Subset described: CD45RA-negative fraction.

CDR3 bases: TGTGCCAGCAGCTTGGACAGGGTTTACAATGAGCAGTTCTTC. It is translated as CASSLDRVYNEQFF. This chain connects TRBV7-9 to TRBJ2-1; 8 nucleotides agree with TRBD1. The CDR3 has 14 amino acids. V gave up 3 bases and J gave up 4 bases; unmatched junction bases: 2. The germline V gene has CDR1 SEHNR and CDR2 FQNEAQ (reference sequence).